This entry concerns a single T cell receptor beta chain. The sample belongs to a study of blood T cell repertoires in COVID-19. Study background: The samples span acute and convalescent COVID-19 from the United States, Italy and Spain.

How the authors handled the data: Reference gene primer amplification in the assay estimated nucleated cell counts. The table came from immunoSEQ multiplex PCR; TCRdb's copy has only in-frame clones and leaves some out. The DNA gave D and trimming, while V, J and clone size come from that table. The sample includes some 150,000 clones, 82% of them seen just once. Trimming took off 0 bases at V and 1 base at J, with 7 bases between the two ends. The CDR3 is made up of 16 amino acids. The germline V gene encodes CDR1 SNHLY and CDR2 FYNNEI. V is TRBV2 and J is TRBJ2-6; D uncertain. The receptor was isolated from a woman in her seventies with acute or convalescent COVID-19. The source material was peripheral blood. CDR3 amino acids: CASSEARRSGANVLTF. The CDR3 DNA sequence: TGTGCCAGCAGTGAAGCGCGGCGGTCTGGGGCCAACGTCCTGACTTTC.